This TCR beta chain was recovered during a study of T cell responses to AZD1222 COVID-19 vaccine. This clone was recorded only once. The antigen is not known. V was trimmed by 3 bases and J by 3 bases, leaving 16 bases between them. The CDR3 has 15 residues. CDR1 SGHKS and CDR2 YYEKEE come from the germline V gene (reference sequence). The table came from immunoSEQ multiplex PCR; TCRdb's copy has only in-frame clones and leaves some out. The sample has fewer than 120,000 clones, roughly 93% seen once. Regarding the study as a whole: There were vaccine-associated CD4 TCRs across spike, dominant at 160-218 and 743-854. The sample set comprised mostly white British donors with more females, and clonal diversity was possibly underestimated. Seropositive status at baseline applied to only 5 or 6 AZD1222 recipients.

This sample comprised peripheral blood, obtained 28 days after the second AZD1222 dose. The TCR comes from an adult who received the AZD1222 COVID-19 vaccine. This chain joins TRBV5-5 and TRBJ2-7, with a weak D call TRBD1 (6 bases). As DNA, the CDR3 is TGTGCCAGCAGCTCCCAGGGGCAGACATACTACGAGCAGTACTTC. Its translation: CASSSQGQTYYEQYF. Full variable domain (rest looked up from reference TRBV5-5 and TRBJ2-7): DAGVTQSPTHLIKTRGQQVTLRCSPISGHKSVSWYQQVLGQGPQFIFQYYEKEERGRGNFPDRFSARQFPNYSSELNVNALLLGDSALYLCASSSQGQTYYEQYFGPGTRLTVT.